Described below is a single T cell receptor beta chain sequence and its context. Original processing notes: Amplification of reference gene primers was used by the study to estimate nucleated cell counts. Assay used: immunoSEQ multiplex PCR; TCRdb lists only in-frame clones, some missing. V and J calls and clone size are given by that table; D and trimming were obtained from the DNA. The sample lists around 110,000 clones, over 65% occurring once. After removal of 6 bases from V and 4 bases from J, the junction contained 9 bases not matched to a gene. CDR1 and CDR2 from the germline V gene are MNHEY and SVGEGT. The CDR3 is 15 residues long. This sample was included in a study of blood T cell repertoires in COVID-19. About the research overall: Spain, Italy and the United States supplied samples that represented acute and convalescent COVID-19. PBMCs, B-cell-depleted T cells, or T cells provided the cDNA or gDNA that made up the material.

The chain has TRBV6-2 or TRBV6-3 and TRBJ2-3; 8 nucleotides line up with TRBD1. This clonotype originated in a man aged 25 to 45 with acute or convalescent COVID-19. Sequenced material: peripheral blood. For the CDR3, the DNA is TGTGCCAGCAGCCCGGACAGGGTCGTAGCAGATACGCAGTATTTT. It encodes CASSPDRVVADTQYF.